These 9 T cell receptor beta chains were sequenced from one sample in a study of CD8+CD57+ T cells in acquired aplastic anemia. The sequenced patients had an expansion of CD8+CD57+ cells seen by flow cytometry. Genomic DNA provided the template from which TCR beta VDJ and CDR3 profiles were obtained. MiXCR was run by TCRdb on the reads, yielding one entry per CDR3 protein. This table has about 98,000 distinct CDR3 sequences, approximately 73% appearing once. The material sequenced was sorted CD4+, CD8+, or CD8+CD57+ T cells (not recorded which) from PBMCs. The receptors were sampled from a human donor with aplastic anemia.

The V call is TRBV6-1, the J call TRBJ2-7; 7 bases fit TRBD1. Germline CDR1 MNHNS, CDR2 SASEGT. After removal of 5 bases from V and 4 bases from J, the junction contained 14 bases not matched to a gene. The CDR3 has 16 residues. The CDR3 here is CASSPPLGQAGYEQYF. The CDR3 DNA follows: TGTGCCAGCAGTCCACCCCTCGGACAGGCCGGGTACGAGCAGTACTTC.

The genes are TRBV7-3 and TRBJ2-7; D remains unclear. V was cut by 1 base and J by 3 bases, with 25 bases left in between. CDR1 is SGHTA, CDR2 FQGTGA, per germline. The CDR3 is 19 amino acids. DNA for the CDR3: TGTGCCAGCAGCTTAATAATCCAACTGATCGGCGGAACCCTCTACGAGCAGTACTTC. Translation gives CASSLIIQLIGGTLYEQYF.

The V call is TRBV10-3, the J call TRBJ2-7; D is undetermined. Trimming pared 3 bases from V and 0 bases from J, leaving 9 bases between. The CDR3 has 14 residues. CDR1 is ENHRY, CDR2 SYGVKD, per germline. The CDR3 region has the DNA TGTGCCATCAGTGACGAGACGGGCTCCTACGAGCAGTACTTC. Translation gives CAISDETGSYEQYF.

This clonotype was counted only a few times. V and J are TRBV10-3 and TRBJ2-5, with D unresolved. The CDR3 extends over 12 amino acids. Trimming cost V 4 bases and J 5 bases, with 8 bases left between them. The germline CDR1 and CDR2 sequences are ENHRY and SYGVKD. The CDR3: CAISGALETQYF. The CDR3 bases are TGTGCCATCAGTGGAGCCTTGGAGACCCAGTACTTC.

CDR3 nucleotides: TGTGCCAGCAGTGAATATAGAGGGGCGGAGGAGACCCAGTACTTC. Translating gives CASSEYRGAEETQYF. This rearrangement joins TRBV25-1 to TRBJ2-5, with D perhaps given as TRBD1 or TRBD2 (5 bases each). V lost 0 bases to trimming and J lost 5 bases, with 13 bases between them. Germline lookup yields CDR1 MGHDK and CDR2 SYGVNS. The CDR3 contains 15 residues. The variable domain in full, completed from reference TRBV25-1 and TRBJ2-5, reads EADIYQTPRYLVIGTGKKITLECSQTMGHDKMYWYQQDPGMELHLIHYSYGVNSTEKGDLSSESTVSRIRTEHFPLTLESARPSHTSQYLCASSEYRGAEETQYFGPGTRLLVL.

This rearrangement joins TRBV6-4 to TRBJ2-6; D perhaps matches TRBD1 (6 bases). V was shortened by 6 bases and J by 0 bases, with 12 bases between the two germline ends. CDR1 MRHNA and CDR2 SNTAGT come from the germline V gene. The CDR3 contains 16 residues. CDR3 in amino acids: CASSGTGSSGANVLTF. CDR3 DNA: TGTGCCAGCAGCGGAACAGGGAGCTCTGGGGCCAACGTCCTGACTTTC.

This sequence joins TRBV6-1 and TRBJ1-6; unclear D gene. The CDR3 contains 13 residues. Per germline, CDR1 MNHNS and CDR2 SASEGT. V was clipped by 0 bases and J by 11 bases, with 8 bases between them. CDR3: CASSEAWAPPLHF. The DNA of the CDR3 is TGTGCCAGCAGTGAAGCGTGGGCGCCACCCCTCCACTTT.

This clonotype was recorded once. This rearrangement joins TRBV25-1 to TRBJ2-5; TRBD2 matches at 8 bases. CDR3 length: 19 amino acids. Looked up from germline, CDR1 is MGHDK and CDR2 is SYGVNS. The V and J ends lost 1 base and 4 bases, in that order; junction bases with no gene match: 17. The CDR3 bases are TGTGCCAGCAGTGAATCACCCGGGAGGGCCATTATATACGGAGAGACCCAGTACTTC. This codes for CASSESPGRAIIYGETQYF.

This clonotype was recorded only once. The chain is built from TRBV7-8 and TRBJ2-1; D is uncertain. Germline-derived CDR1 and CDR2 are SGHVS and FQNEAQ. The CDR3 runs to 14 residues. With 7 bases removed from V and 5 bases from J, the gap between germline ends came to 15 bases. The chain's CDR3 is CASTLTRHDNEQFF. The CDR3 bases are TGTGCCAGCACCTTGACGCGGCACGACAATGAGCAGTTCTTC.